The 21 T cell receptor beta chains below were found in one sample sequenced in a study of post-analysis software for immune sequencing data. Unique molecular identifiers featured in each of the TCR beta cDNA libraries. TCRdb ran MiXCR on the PCR reads and lists one entry per CDR3 protein. The sample consists of 400,000 to 500,000 distinct CDR3 sequences, approximately 42% of them appearing once. These receptors' targets are unknown. Study-level results: Roughly five TRBV segments were significantly more frequent in patients than in controls. TRBV5-6, TRBV5-1 and TRBV20-1 were among these segments.

Sequencing input: blood. The origin of the receptors is a girl aged 2 to 9 with multiple sclerosis.

J is TRBJ2-5 and V is TRBV4-2; 7 bases fit TRBD2. V lost 6 bases and J lost 11; bases outside the gene matches: 21. Looked up from germline, CDR1 is LGHNA and CDR2 is YNFKEQ. The CDR3 has 16 amino acids. The CDR3 region has the DNA TGTGCCAGCAGTCTCGGGCTAGCGGCCGACCGGGATGAGCAGTACTTC. Its translation is CASSLGLAADRDEQYF.

In its sample, this clonotype was seen a few times. The rearrangement joins TRBV6-1 to TRBJ2-1, with TRBD1 matching over 7 bases. Losses at the gene ends were 6 bases for V and 4 bases for J; bases not matched to a gene: 21. The CDR3 is made up of 19 amino acids. The germline V gene has CDR1 MNHNS and CDR2 SASEGT. The CDR3 coding sequence is TGTGCCAGCAGGCTGAGGTTCGACAGGGATCCGTCCGTTTACAATGAGCAGTTCTTC. This encodes CASRLRFDRDPSVYNEQFF.

In this sample, this clonotype turned up a few times. The chain employs TRBV4-1 and TRBJ2-7; the D is unclear. The CDR3 extends over 17 amino acids. V was shortened by 3 bases and J by 3 bases, with 21 bases between the two germline ends. Germline-derived CDR1 and CDR2 are MGHRA and YSYEKL. The CDR3 sequence is CASSQFPPRTRGYEQYF. CDR3 DNA sequence: TGCGCCAGCAGCCAGTTCCCCCCCCGGACCCGAGGCTACGAGCAGTACTTC.

This chain connects TRBV29-1 to TRBJ2-7, with D perhaps being TRBD1 or TRBD2 (6 bases each). There are 12 residues in the CDR3. Trimming left V 4 bases short and J 2 bases short, with 9 bases between. The V gene's germline CDR1 is SQVTM and CDR2 ANQGSEA. The CDR3 loop reads CSVVGGTYEQYF. For the CDR3, the DNA is TGCAGCGTTGTGGGGGGCACCTACGAGCAGTACTTC.

At least ten counts were recorded for this clonotype. CDR3 sequence reads: CASSPAGTGSEQYF. CDR3 DNA: TGTGCCAGCAGCCCGGCCGGGACAGGGAGCGAGCAGTACTTC. This rearrangement joins TRBV11-2 to TRBJ2-7; 9 positions match TRBD1. The germline V gene has CDR1 SGHAT and CDR2 FQNNGV. CDR3 length: 14 residues. V was clipped by 5 bases and J by 6 bases; unmatched bases: 8.

The genes are TRBV7-2 and TRBJ1-2; D uncertain. Germline V gene data show CDR1 as SGHTA and CDR2 as FQGNSA. V was cut by 0 bases and J by 4 bases, with 12 bases left in between. CDR3 length: 15 residues. The CDR3 coding sequence is TGTGCCAGCAGCTTAGCGGGAGCGGAAGGCTATGGCTACACCTTC. It specifies CASSLAGAEGYGYTF.

This clonotype was found a few times. The J gene is TRBJ2-3, the V gene TRBV20-1; D call uncertain. Trimming took off 6 bases at V and 1 base at J, with 11 bases between the two ends. CDR3 length equals 13 residues. Per the germline V gene, CDR1 is DFQATT and CDR2 is SNEGSKA (reference sequence). This CDR3 reads CSAPRSGTDTQYF. CDR3 nucleotide sequence: TGCAGTGCCCCCCGGAGCGGCACAGATACGCAGTATTTT.

This chain connects TRBV27 to TRBJ1-2, with TRBD1 as a possible D gene (5 bases). CDR3 length: 14 residues. Deletions cut 4 bases from V and 2 bases from J, with 11 bases between. Germline V gene data show CDR1 as MNHEY and CDR2 as SMNVEV (reference sequence). The CDR3 is CASSSQGRNYGYTF. CDR3 coding DNA: TGTGCCAGCAGTTCCCAGGGTAGGAACTATGGCTACACCTTC.

V is TRBV20-1 and J is TRBJ2-3, with D hard to call. This CDR3 is built from 13 residues. V was trimmed by 2 bases and J by 6 bases, leaving 12 bases between them. Looked up from germline, CDR1 is DFQATT and CDR2 is SNEGSKA (reference sequence). CDR3 sequence (DNA): TGCAGTGCTAGACCCCCTGCCGGGGATACGCAGTATTTT. Translation: CSARPPAGDTQYF.

The table lists this clonotype with a few counts. The chain has TRBV10-3 and TRBJ1-2, with a weak D call TRBD1 (5 bases). Germline V gene sequence: CDR1 ENHRY, CDR2 SYGVKD. Trimming took off 7 bases at V and 4 bases at J, with 16 bases between the two ends. The CDR3 runs 14 residues. The CDR3 DNA sequence: TGTGCCATCACCCACTATAGGGGCCCCTATGGCTACACCTTC. Its protein product is CAITHYRGPYGYTF.

This chain joins TRBV28 and TRBJ2-7, with 13 bases fitting TRBD2. The CDR3 has 14 amino acids. From germline, CDR1 is MDHEN and CDR2 SYDVKM. The J segment lost 3 bases and the V segment lost 5 bases, leaving 1 base of the junction unmatched. The CDR3 loop is CASSGLAGDYEQYF. The DNA of the CDR3 is TGTGCCAGCAGTGGACTAGCGGGGGACTACGAGCAGTACTTC.

This clonotype was counted only a few times. The gene calls are TRBV28 and TRBJ1-2, with D uncertain. The CDR3 runs to 14 residues. From germline, CDR1 is MDHEN and CDR2 SYDVKM. V dropped 6 bases and J dropped 2 bases, with 13 bases sitting between them. The CDR3 protein is CASRLQILNYGYTF. In DNA, the CDR3 is TGTGCCAGCAGGCTGCAGATATTGAACTATGGCTACACCTTC.

The chain joins TRBV29-1 to TRBJ1-2; D ambiguous. This CDR3 is 15 amino acids long. Germline CDR1 is SQVTM and CDR2 is ANQGSEA. The V end was cut by 3 bases, the J end by 4 bases, with 18 bases between. In DNA form, the CDR3 reads TGCAGCGTTGAGGCCAACCTTGGACTCTGCTATGGCTACACCTTC. This sequence encodes CSVEANLGLCYGYTF.

In this sample, this clonotype turned up a few times. The chain uses TRBV28 and TRBJ2-3; 12 positions agree with TRBD2. The CDR3 spans 17 residues. V shed 5 bases, J shed 0 bases, and the junction held 6 bases outside the gene matches. Germline V lookup: CDR1 MDHEN, CDR2 SYDVKM. The DNA of the CDR3 is TGTGCCAGCAGTATTCACGGACTAGCGGGAAGCACAGATACGCAGTATTTT. It encodes CASSIHGLAGSTDTQYF.

The rearrangement links TRBV29-1 to TRBJ2-2; tentatively, D is TRBD1 (6 bases). In germline, CDR1 is SQVTM, CDR2 ANQGSEA. V was pared by 4 bases and J by 4 bases, with 10 bases between. The CDR3 is 13 residues long. The CDR3 DNA is TGCAGCGTTGGGGACACTACCACCGGGGAGCTGTTTTTT. This codes for CSVGDTTTGELFF.

The chain uses TRBV3-1 and TRBJ2-7; tentatively, D is TRBD1 (6 bases). V gave up 5 bases and J gave up 0 bases, with 23 bases separating them. There are 18 residues in the CDR3. CDR1 and CDR2 (germline): LGHDT, YNNKEL (reference sequence). The CDR3 loop reads CASSGRISGGGFSYEQYF. Written as DNA, the CDR3 is TGTGCCAGCAGCGGACGAATTTCTGGTGGGGGCTTCTCCTACGAGCAGTACTTC.

The rearrangement uses TRBV20-1 and TRBJ2-3; 9 bases match TRBD2. The CDR3 is 14 residues long. Trimming cost V 0 bases and J 4 bases; bases outside gene matches: 2. The germline CDR1 and CDR2 sequences are DFQATT and SNEGSKA (reference sequence). DNA of the CDR3: TGCAGTGCTAGAGAGGGGACTAGCTCAGATACGCAGTATTTT. Encoded protein: CSAREGTSSDTQYF.

The genes are TRBV7-6 and TRBJ2-1, with 10 bases fitting TRBD1. Trimming at V came to 5 bases and at J to 2 bases, leaving 9 bases not matched to a gene. The CDR3 length is 17 residues. The germline V gene has CDR1 SGHVS and CDR2 FNYEAQ. The CDR3 bases are TGTGCCAGCAGCCCCCTGACCGGGACAGGGGCCTACAATGAGCAGTTCTTC. This translates into CASSPLTGTGAYNEQFF.

The rearrangement uses TRBV5-4 and TRBJ2-3; 8 bases are shared with TRBD2. With 3 bases clipped from V and 2 bases from J, the junction kept 8 bases outside the gene matches. The CDR3 is made up of 16 amino acids. Germline assignment: CDR1 SGHNT and CDR2 YYREEE (reference sequence). The CDR3, as DNA: TGTGCCAGCAGCTCCCGGCGGGGGGTTCTCACAGATACGCAGTATTTT. It translates to CASSSRRGVLTDTQYF.

This clonotype showed up just a few times. The chain carries TRBV13 and TRBJ2-7; 8 bases are shared with TRBD2. The J call may be faulty, since TRBJ2-5 better matches the DNA end. Germline lookup yields CDR1 PRHDT and CDR2 FYEKMQ (reference sequence). The CDR3 contains 15 residues. The CDR3: CASSFRASGGETQYF. As DNA, the CDR3 is TGTGCCAGCAGCTTCCGGGCTTCGGGGGGGGAGACCCAGTACTTC.

The chain has TRBV3-1 and TRBJ1-2; unclear D gene. V was pared by 1 base and J by 2 bases, with 5 bases between. The germline CDR1 and CDR2 sequences are LGHDT and YNNKEL (reference sequence). CDR3 size: 13 residues. The DNA for the CDR3 is TGTGCCAGCAGCCAAGGCACAAACTATGGCTACACCTTC. Protein: CASSQGTNYGYTF.